Each of the 16 T cell receptor beta chains below was sequenced from the same sample in a study of response to subunit inactivated influenza vaccine (dated by TCRdb to between 2017 and 2018). The library was obtained by RT-PCR. Sequenced using an Illumina HiSeq 2500. Clones were called with MiXCR by TCRdb after fastp trimmed the public reads at Q25, and only in-frame beta chains were retained. Under each unique CDR3 protein, matching rows form one entry showing the most common genes and DNA. This sample lists about 530,000 distinct CDR3 sequences; about an eighth were detected once. Around 12% of the sample rests with the top ten. Explained via the paper, the time point label denotes: approximately 45 days after influenza vaccine administration. This specimen consisted of PBMCs from blood, obtained 40 to 50 days after vaccination. These receptors originate from a man in his forties or fifties who received an inactivated influenza vaccine. Donor details come from another sample of the same person, matched by shared clones.

This clonotype was seen a few times. The chain uses TRBV29-1 and TRBJ2-5, with 7 bases aligning to TRBD1. This CDR3 is 15 amino acids long. Germline values: CDR1 SQVTM, CDR2 ANQGSEA. V was pared by 3 bases and J by 0 bases, with 7 bases of the junction left unmatched. The CDR3 sequence is CSVDLQGQYQETQYF. The CDR3 DNA is TGCAGCGTTGACCTCCAGGGACAGTACCAAGAGACCCAGTACTTC. Supplemented by reference TRBV29-1 and TRBJ2-5, the full variable domain reads SAVISQKPSRDICQRGTSLTIQCQVDSQVTMMFWYRQQPGQSLTLIATANQGSEATYESGFVIDKFPISRPNLTFSTLTVSNMSPEDSSIYLCSVDLQGQYQETQYFGPGTRLLVL.

The V gene is TRBV20-1, the J gene TRBJ2-7; TRBD1 aligns across 8 bases. Looked up from germline, CDR1 is DFQATT and CDR2 is SNEGSKA (reference sequence). The V and J ends lost 0 bases and 2 bases, in that order; junction bases with no gene match: 9. The CDR3 is 16 residues long. CDR3 sequence: CSARDLSRGPPYEQYF. CDR3 DNA sequence: TGCAGTGCTAGAGATCTTTCCAGGGGGCCCCCCTACGAGCAGTACTTC.

This chain joins TRBV12-3 or TRBV12-4 and TRBJ2-5; 11 positions agree with TRBD2. V trimming: 6 bases; J trimming: 3 bases; junction bases outside the gene matches: 3. The CDR3 covers 14 residues. CDR3 coding DNA: TGTGCCAGCAGCCAGACTAGCGGGGAAGAGACCCAGTACTTC. Its translation is CASSQTSGEETQYF.

The rearrangement uses TRBV4-2 and TRBJ2-7; D not certain. This CDR3 is 16 amino acids long. V lost 0 bases, J lost 3 bases, and 15 bases lay in between. Germline V CDR1 and CDR2: LGHNA, YNFKEQ. The CDR3: CASSQDPRSPDYEQYF. The CDR3 DNA follows: TGTGCCAGCAGCCAAGATCCCAGGAGTCCCGACTACGAGCAGTACTTC.

This clonotype occurred many times. This chain connects TRBV4-1 to TRBJ1-5; the D is unclear. This CDR3 comprises 15 residues. V lost 0 bases, J lost 0 bases, and 6 bases lay in between. The germline gives CDR1 MGHRA, CDR2 YSYEKL. The CDR3 DNA sequence: TGCGCCAGCAGCCAAGATCACGGTAGCAATCAGCCCCAGCATTTT. Residues: CASSQDHGSNQPQHF.

The CDR3 spells CASSWSTAGEKLFF. The CDR3 DNA reads TGTGCCAGCAGTTGGAGTACCGCAGGGGAAAAACTGTTTTTT. The rearrangement joins TRBV12-3 or TRBV12-4 to TRBJ1-4; a possible D gene is TRBD1 (5 bases). V was pared by 4 bases and J by 8 bases, with 14 bases between. The CDR3 has 14 amino acids.

In its sample, this clonotype was seen a few times. The DNA for the CDR3 is TGCAGTGCTAGGGAAAATGAGCAGTTCTTC. It encodes CSARENEQFF. V is TRBV20-1 and J is TRBJ2-1, with D unclear. Germline CDR1 is DFQATT and CDR2 is SNEGSKA (reference sequence). Trimming took 3 bases from V and 7 from J, leaving 4 bases between them. The CDR3 totals 10 residues.

This clonotype was counted many times. This chain links TRBV20-1 with TRBJ2-7; 8 bases are a match to TRBD2. CDR3 size: 14 residues. Losses at the gene ends were 5 bases for V and 3 bases for J; bases not matched to a gene: 9. Germline CDR1 DFQATT, CDR2 SNEGSKA (reference sequence). The CDR3 sequence: CSAVVAGRLYEQYF. In DNA form, the CDR3 reads TGCAGTGCTGTCGTAGCGGGGCGACTCTACGAGCAGTACTTC.

This chain joins TRBV11-1 and TRBJ2-2; 8 nucleotides align to TRBD1. The ends lost 1 base at V and 4 bases at J; junction bases unmatched: 2. The CDR3 runs 15 residues. Germline V gene sequence: CDR1 SGHAT, CDR2 FQDESV (reference sequence). As DNA, the CDR3 is TGTGCCAGCAGCTTAGAAACAGGGGGCACCGGGGAGCTGTTTTTT. Encoded protein: CASSLETGGTGELFF.

Many counts were recorded for this clonotype. The rearrangement links TRBV7-2 to TRBJ2-7; the D is unclear. Looked up from germline, CDR1 is SGHTA and CDR2 is FQGNSA. The V and J ends lost 5 bases and 3 bases respectively, with 14 bases between them. CDR3 length: 14 residues. CDR3 sequence: CASSPLGNYYEQYF. In DNA, the CDR3 is TGTGCCAGCAGCCCCTTAGGGAACTACTACGAGCAGTACTTC.

A few counts support this clonotype. The gene calls are TRBV4-2 and TRBJ2-1, with D possibly called TRBD1 or TRBD2 (5 bases each). Germline-derived CDR1 and CDR2 are LGHNA and YNFKEQ. This CDR3 has 18 residues. V was shortened by 1 base and J by 4 bases, with 20 bases between the two germline ends. In DNA form, the CDR3 reads TGTGCCAGCAGCCAAGTGGGCGGTCCGAGGGGAACTTACAATGAGCAGTTCTTC. Amino acids: CASSQVGGPRGTYNEQFF.

This clonotype occurred many times. The junction shows a germline mismatch at one end, possibly a read error. The chain combines TRBV7-8 with TRBJ2-1, with 11 bases lining up with TRBD2. This CDR3 comprises 15 residues. CDR1 and CDR2 from the germline V gene are SGHVS and FQNEAQ. The DNA of the CDR3 is TGTGCCAGCAGTTTAGAGGGACTAGCGGTTAATGAGCAGTTCTTC. Its protein is CASSLEGLAVNEQFF.

The chain combines TRBV12-3 or TRBV12-4 with TRBJ2-7; 11 bases are a match to TRBD1. This CDR3 contains 16 residues. The trim removed 3 bases at V and 2 bases at J, leaving 6 bases unmatched. The CDR3 nucleotides are TGTGCCAGCAGTTTTGTTGGGGGACAGGGGGCCTACGAGCAGTACTTC. Amino acid sequence: CASSFVGGQGAYEQYF.

Details on this clonotype: The germline gene is not matched at one end of the junction; a read error may be the cause. The chain uses TRBV20-1 and TRBJ1-4; 7 bases fit TRBD1. This CDR3 region has 13 residues. Germline CDR1 reads DFQATT; CDR2 reads SNEGSKA (reference sequence). CDR3 region: CSAKTGSKEKLFF. CDR3 sequence (DNA): TGCAGTGCTAAGACAGGGTCTAAGGAAAAACTGTTTTTT.

This clonotype occurred a few times. This chain connects TRBV20-1 to TRBJ1-5; D gene uncertain. This CDR3 has 15 amino acids. Germline CDR1 reads DFQATT; CDR2 reads SNEGSKA (reference sequence). The ends were cut back, 0 bases at V and 1 base at J, with 10 bases in the middle. The CDR3 is CSARDRGWSNQPQHF. The CDR3 DNA reads as TGCAGTGCTAGAGATCGAGGGTGGAGCAATCAGCCCCAGCATTTT.

This clonotype was counted a few times. The chain combines TRBV5-1 with TRBJ2-1; TRBD2 might be the D (5 bases). The CDR3 loop spans 18 amino acids. Trimming left V 3 bases short and J 1 base short, with 20 bases between. Germline V gives CDR1 SGHRS, CDR2 YFSETQ. DNA of the CDR3: TGCGCCAGCAGCTCTGCGGGCCTAGGGAGAGGGTCCTACAATGAGCAGTTCTTC. Protein: CASSSAGLGRGSYNEQFF.